Listed below are T cell receptor beta chains from one sample, sequenced in a study of spatial heterogeneity in lung cancer. TCRdb used MiXCR to reprocess the 5' RACE reads, holding one entry per CDR3 protein. This sample has tens of thousands of distinct CDR3 sequences, with around 10% found just once. The input for sequencing was PBMCs, taken at surgery. The receptors were sampled from a male donor with early-stage non-small cell lung cancer. CDR3s include the opening cysteine and the closing phenylalanine or tryptophan. A D gene is named only where the DNA matches it firmly. Some rows mark clone size as missing; the rest say once, few, many or name a class of expanded clone.

.	TRBV20-1	TRBJ1-2	.	CSARDQQGRYGYTF	TGCAGTGCTAGAGATCAACAAGGACGCTATGGCTACACCTTC
.	TRBV9	TRBJ2-7	few	CASSPLPEGYEQYF	TGTGCCAGCAGCCCGCTACCCGAGGGATACGAGCAGTACTTC
TRBD1	TRBV7-9	TRBJ1-1	few	CASSITGGGNTEAFF	TGTGCCAGCAGCATTACAGGGGGCGGTAACACTGAAGCTTTCTTT
.	TRBV9	TRBJ1-1	many	CASSPWLNTEAFF	TGTGCCAGCAGCCCCTGGCTGAACACTGAAGCTTTCTTT
TRBD2	TRBV29-1	TRBJ2-2	many	CSVRYGRSPGELFF	TGCAGCGTTCGGTACGGGAGGTCACCCGGGGAGCTGTTTTTT
TRBD1	TRBV12-3/TRBV12-4	TRBJ1-5	many	CASSLKTGTGNQPQHF	TGTGCCAGCAGTCTAAAGACAGGGACGGGCAATCAGCCCCAGCATTTT
.	TRBV28	TRBJ1-2	few	CASTKLRDGYTF	TGTGCCAGCACGAAGTTAAGGGATGGCTACACCTTC
.	TRBV25-1	TRBJ1-1	many	CASSDRLGNTEAFF	TGTGCCAGCAGTGATCGGCTTGGAAACACTGAAGCTTTCTTT
.	TRBV7-9	TRBJ1-2	few	CATYRGYTF	TGTGCCACCTACCGCGGCTACACCTTC
TRBD1	TRBV5-1	TRBJ2-5	few	CASSLGQGATFQETQYF	TGCGCCAGCAGCCTAGGACAGGGGGCCACCTTCCAAGAGACCCAGTACTTC
TRBD1	TRBV3-1	TRBJ2-1	.	CASSHPGQSLYNEQFF	TGTGCCAGCAGCCACCCGGGACAGAGTCTTTACAATGAGCAGTTCTTC
.	TRBV7-2	TRBJ1-2	.	CASSGAGRRLSF	TGTGCCAGCAGCGGCGCCGGTAGGAGATTGAGCTTC
TRBD2	TRBV12-3/TRBV12-4	TRBJ2-5	many	CASSLSGGETQYF	TGTGCCAGCAGTCTCAGCGGGGGAGAGACCCAGTACTTC
.	TRBV6-5	TRBJ2-1	few	CASSSATRYPSYNEQFF	TGTGCCAGCAGTTCCGCTACTCGATATCCCTCCTACAATGAGCAGTTCTTC
TRBD1	TRBV5-6	TRBJ1-5	.	CASSSTGTGKSQPQHF	TGTGCCAGCAGCTCAACCGGGACAGGGAAGAGCCAGCCCCAGCATTTT
TRBD1	TRBV10-3	TRBJ1-1	few	CASGGTAEAFF	TGTGCCAGTGGGGGGACAGCCGAAGCTTTCTTT
.	TRBV6-2/TRBV6-3	TRBJ1-5	many	CATSWSRDQPQHF	TGTGCCACGAGCTGGAGCAGGGATCAGCCCCAGCATTTT
.	TRBV5-1	TRBJ2-5	.	CASSSSPGGQETQYF	TGCGCCAGCAGCTCAAGCCCAGGCGGCCAAGAGACCCAGTACTTC
.	TRBV4-2	TRBJ2-2	few	CASSRGTANTGELFF	TGTGCCAGCAGCCGAGGTACCGCGAACACCGGGGAGCTGTTTTTT
TRBD1	TRBV29-1	TRBJ2-3	.	CSVSGQGVPDTQYF	TGCAGCGTTTCCGGGCAGGGGGTTCCAGATACGCAGTATTTT
.	TRBV3-1	TRBJ1-1	.	CASSQAEELNTEAFF	TGTGCCAGCAGCCAAGCTGAAGAGCTGAACACTGAAGCTTTCTTT
TRBD1	TRBV7-9	TRBJ1-1	many	CASSSTGENTEAFF	TGTGCCAGCAGCTCCACAGGGGAGAACACTGAAGCTTTCTTT
TRBD2	TRBV5-1	TRBJ2-7	many	CASSETSGSYEQYF	TGCGCCAGCAGCGAAACTAGCGGGTCCTACGAGCAGTACTTC
TRBD2	TRBV7-3	TRBJ2-5	many	CASSESGGPPETQYF	TGTGCCAGCAGCGAGAGCGGGGGCCCACCCGAGACCCAGTACTTC
TRBD1	TRBV7-2	TRBJ1-1	many	CASSPWTGGANTEAFF	TGTGCCAGCAGCCCCTGGACAGGGGGCGCGAACACTGAAGCTTTCTTT
.	TRBV7-3	TRBJ2-2	once	CASSPFTTSGELFF	TGTGCCAGCAGCCCCTTCACCACCTCCGGGGAGCTGTTTTTT
.	TRBV7-2	TRBJ2-1	few	CASSLRQPGANEQFF	TGTGCCAGCAGCTTACGCCAGCCGGGGGCGAATGAGCAGTTCTTC
.	TRBV7-9	TRBJ2-1	.	CASSASGGPGMEVF	TGTGCCAGCAGCGCAAGCGGTGGACCGGGGATGGAGGTCTTC
TRBD2	TRBV5-1	TRBJ2-2	many	CASSLGGRKDTGELFF	TGCGCCAGCAGCTTGGGCGGGAGGAAGGACACCGGGGAGCTGTTTTTT
TRBD2	TRBV7-3	TRBJ2-7	many	CASSRTSGGEQYF	TGTGCCAGCAGCCGGACTAGCGGTGGGGAGCAGTACTTC
.	TRBV29-1	TRBJ1-5	many	CSVGGGNQPQHF	TGCAGCGTAGGGGGTGGGAATCAGCCCCAGCATTTT